The entry below describes one T cell receptor beta chain. The antigen is not known. One entry per CDR3 protein, called by TCRdb with MiXCR from the 5' RACE reads. The sample contains around 440,000 distinct CDR3 sequences, around a sixth of which appear only once. The sample originates from a study of T-cell memory formation after mild COVID-19. Study at large: TCR clusters largely stayed donor specific.

Study outcomes and limitations: Pre-infection memory harbored some responding clones, suggesting cross-reactive memory joined.

The CDR3 runs to 14 residues. The germline gives CDR1 SQVTM, CDR2 ANQGSEA. V lost 4 bases and J lost 0, with 10 bases in between. The V and J genes are TRBV29-1 and TRBJ2-1; D gene uncertain. The sequence came from an adult woman who had mild COVID-19 (a few samples of this study predate the infection). Cell type and time point are not known. Sequencing was carried out using PBMCs or a T cell subset sorted from them (not recorded which). Written as DNA, the CDR3 is TGCAGCGTTGGAGGCCAGAGCTCCTACAATGAGCAGTTCTTC. Translating gives CSVGGQSSYNEQFF.